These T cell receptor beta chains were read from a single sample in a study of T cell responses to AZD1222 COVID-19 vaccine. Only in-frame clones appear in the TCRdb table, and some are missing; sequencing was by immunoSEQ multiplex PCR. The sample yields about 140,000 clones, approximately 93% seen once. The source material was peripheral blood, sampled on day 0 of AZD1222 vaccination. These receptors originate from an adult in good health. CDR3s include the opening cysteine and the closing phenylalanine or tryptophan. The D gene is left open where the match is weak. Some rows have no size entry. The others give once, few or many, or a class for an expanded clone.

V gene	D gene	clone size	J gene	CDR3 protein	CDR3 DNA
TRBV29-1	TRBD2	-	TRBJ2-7	CSVGERDPYEQYF	TGCAGCGTGGGTGAGCGGGATCCCTACGAGCAGTACTTC
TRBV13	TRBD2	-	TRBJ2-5	CASSPRTSGGHQETQYF	TGTGCCAGCAGCCCCCGGACTAGCGGGGGGCACCAAGAGACCCAGTACTTC
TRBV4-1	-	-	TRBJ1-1	CASSQVPRRRGNTEAFF	TGCGCCAGCAGCCAAGTCCCCAGACGACGGGGAAACACTGAAGCTTTCTTT
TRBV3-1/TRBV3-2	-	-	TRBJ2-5	CASSPRTAEETQYF	TGTGCCAGCAGCCCCCGGACAGCCGAAGAGACCCAGTACTTC
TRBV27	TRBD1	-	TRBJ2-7	CASEDRGGSRQYF	TGTGCCAGCGAGGACAGGGGAGGTTCAAGGCAGTACTTC
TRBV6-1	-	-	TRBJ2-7	CASSEALGGWDEQYF	TGTGCCAGCAGTGAAGCGTTGGGGGGCTGGGACGAGCAGTACTTC
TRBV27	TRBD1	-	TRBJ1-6	CASSFRGRTYNSPLHF	TGTGCCAGCAGTTTCAGGGGGAGAACATATAATTCACCCCTCCACTTT
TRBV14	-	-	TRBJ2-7	CASSQDSPWKQYF	TGTGCCAGCAGCCAGGACTCCCCTTGGAAGCAGTACTTC
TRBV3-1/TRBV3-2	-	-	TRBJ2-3	CASSRVSDTQYF	TGTGCCAGCAGCCGGGTGTCAGATACGCAGTATTTT
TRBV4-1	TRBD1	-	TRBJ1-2	CASSQAGRGQFGYTF	TGCGCCAGCAGCCAAGCGGGCAGGGGGCAGTTTGGCTACACCTTC
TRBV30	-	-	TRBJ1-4	CAWSADRDMTVNEKLFF	TGTGCCTGGAGTGCAGACCGGGACATGACGGTTAATGAAAAACTGTTTTTT
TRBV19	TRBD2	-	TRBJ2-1	CASSTTSGTYNEQFF	TGTGCCAGTAGTACGACTAGCGGGACCTACAATGAGCAGTTCTTC
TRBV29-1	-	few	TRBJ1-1	CSVEGTDMNTEAFF	TGCAGCGTTGAGGGGACGGACATGAACACTGAAGCTTTCTTT
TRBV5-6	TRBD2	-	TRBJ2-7	CASRRLAGGFYEQYF	TGTGCCAGCAGGCGACTAGCGGGAGGATTCTACGAGCAGTACTTC
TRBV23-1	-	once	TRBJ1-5	CASSHEDGRNQPQHF	TGCGCCAGCAGTCATGAGGATGGAAGGAATCAGCCCCAGCATTTT
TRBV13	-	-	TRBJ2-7	CASSLEGYPYEQYF	TGTGCCAGCAGCTTAGAGGGCTACCCCTACGAGCAGTACTTC
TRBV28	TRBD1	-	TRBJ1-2	CASVLTGNQPHGYTF	TGTGCCAGCGTACTGACAGGGAACCAGCCCCATGGCTACACCTTC
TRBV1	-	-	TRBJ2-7	CTSQMLAGDDYEQYF	TGCACCAGCCAGATGCTAGCGGGGGACGACTACGAGCAGTACTTC
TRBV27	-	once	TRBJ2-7	CASSPSGRNYEQYF	TGTGCCAGCAGTCCCTCGGGACGAAACTACGAGCAGTACTTC
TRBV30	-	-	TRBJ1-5	CAWSVRGGYSNQPQHF	TGTGCCTGGAGTGTGAGGGGTGGGTATAGCAATCAGCCCCAGCATTTT
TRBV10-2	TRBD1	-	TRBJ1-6	CASSQPGTEYNSPLHF	TGCGCCAGCTCTCAACCCGGGACAGAGTATAATTCACCCCTCCACTTT
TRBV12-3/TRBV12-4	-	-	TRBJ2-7	CASRKDAERQYF	TGTGCCAGCCGAAAAGATGCTGAACGGCAGTACTTC
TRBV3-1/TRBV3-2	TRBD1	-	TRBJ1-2	CASSQEGRGYGYTF	TGTGCCAGCAGCCAAGAAGGCAGGGGGTATGGCTACACCTTC
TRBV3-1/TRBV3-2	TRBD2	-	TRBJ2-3	CASSQDKGQRESWGTDTQYF	TGTGCCAGCAGCCAAGATAAGGGCCAGCGGGAGAGTTGGGGCACAGATACGCAGTATTTT
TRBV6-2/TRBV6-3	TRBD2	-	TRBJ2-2	CASSRRTSGNTGELFF	TGTGCCAGCAGTCGACGGACTAGCGGAAACACCGGGGAGCTGTTTTTT
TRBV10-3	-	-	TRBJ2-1	CAISVGGTPSSYNEQFF	TGTGCCATCAGTGTAGGCGGGACACCAAGCTCCTACAATGAGCAGTTCTTC
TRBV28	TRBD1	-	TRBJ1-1	CASRMTGGTEAFF	TGTGCCAGCAGAATGACAGGGGGCACTGAAGCTTTCTTT
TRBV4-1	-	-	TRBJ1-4	CASSPNSAANEKLFF	TGCGCCAGCAGCCCGAATTCAGCGGCAAATGAAAAACTGTTTTTT